Listed below are T cell receptor beta chains from one sample, sequenced in a study of blood T cells in healthy people across ages. TCRdb ran MiXCR on the 5' RACE reads and lists one entry per CDR3 protein. The table includes approximately 690,000 distinct CDR3 sequences, about 54% detected once. The sequenced sample was blood. These receptor sequences come from a man aged 60 to 69 in good health. Both conserved end residues are part of each CDR3. D genes are given only for firm matches.

TRBV12-3/TRBV12-4 . CASTPRVGRDTQYF
TRBV12-3/TRBV12-4 TRBD1 CASSWGQGKETQYF
TRBV7-6 . CASSSTREDEQYF
TRBV5-1 TRBD1 CASSLALAGGVYGYTF
TRBV29-1 TRBD1 CSVVPPGQGYEKLFF
TRBV5-1 TRBD1 CASSRGQAAGEAFF
TRBV12-3/TRBV12-4 TRBD1 CASSLGQGLSPLHF
TRBV5-1 . CASSLWGAGEQFF
TRBV7-9 TRBD1 CASSFDRGKQYF
TRBV3-1 . CASGSGASYEQYF
TRBV28 . CAGIDGTALAGELFF
TRBV3-1 . CASSQGGSDYGYTF
TRBV6-5 TRBD1 CASSYLAPVTGDGYTF
TRBV19 . CASSPQGRTYNEQFF
TRBV27 . CASSLRQLDHNEQFF
TRBV7-2 . CASSLGRGLGTDTQYF
TRBV20-1 TRBD1 CSARAQGAPETQYF
TRBV7-2 . CASSPRGGIMNTEAFF
TRBV2 TRBD2 CASTKRAGLGDNEQFF
TRBV10-3 . CAISESGSVYEQYF
TRBV20-1 TRBD1 CSAPRDRLNSPLHF
TRBV4-1 TRBD2 CASSHVRVAGGQGNEQFF
TRBV6-5 TRBD1 CASSQDREETQYF
TRBV12-3/TRBV12-4 . CASSLAAAGNQPQHF
TRBV24-1 TRBD1 CATSDGTGGEQYF
TRBV20-1 TRBD1 CSARSQGAYGYTF
TRBV7-8 . CASSSETGSTDTQYF
TRBV20-1 . CSARDRTGTTNEKLFF
TRBV20-1 TRBD2 CSASQGLARNTGELFF
TRBV27 . CASSSGTLNYEQYF
TRBV10-3 . CAISPQVGYYEQYF
TRBV12-3/TRBV12-4 . CASSLDGGREDTQYF
TRBV12-3/TRBV12-4 TRBD1 CASTYGQGDSPLHF
TRBV20-1 . CSARPSQGSTDTQYF
TRBV7-6 . CASSLRQASYNEQFF
TRBV5-1 . CASSQGNYNEQFF
TRBV27 TRBD1 CASQSTGGTDTQYF
TRBV12-3/TRBV12-4 . CASSLVQVNSPLHF
TRBV3-1 . CASSQDRSNEQFF
TRBV29-1 TRBD2 CSVKVAGGPQYF
TRBV2 . CASSKDNEQFF
TRBV2 TRBD1 CASTPGQGYSEQYF
TRBV4-1 TRBD1 CASSQDLTGIDTQYF
TRBV3-1 . CASSQEGRVGYGYTF
TRBV12-3/TRBV12-4 . CASKSSYEQYF
TRBV20-1 TRBD1 CSARDSSYTGELFF
TRBV29-1 . CSVYAPPAGDTQYF